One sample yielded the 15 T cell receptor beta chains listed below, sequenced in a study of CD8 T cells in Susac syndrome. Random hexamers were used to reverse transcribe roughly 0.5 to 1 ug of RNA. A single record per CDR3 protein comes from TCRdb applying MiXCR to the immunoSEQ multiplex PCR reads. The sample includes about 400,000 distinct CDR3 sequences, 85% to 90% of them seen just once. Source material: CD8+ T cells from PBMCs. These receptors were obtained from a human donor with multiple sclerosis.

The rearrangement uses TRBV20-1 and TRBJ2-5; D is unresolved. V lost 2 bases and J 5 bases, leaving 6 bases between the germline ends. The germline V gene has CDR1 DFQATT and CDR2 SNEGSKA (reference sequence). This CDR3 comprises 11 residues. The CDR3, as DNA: TGCAGTGCTAGAAATTCGGAGACCCAGTACTTC. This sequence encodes CSARNSETQYF.

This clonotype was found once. CDR3 in DNA: TGCAGCGTTGTCCCTAGCGGGAGAGGGGACGAGCAGTACTTC. This gives the protein CSVVPSGRGDEQYF. The chain links TRBV29-1 to TRBJ2-7; 10 nucleotides line up with TRBD2. After removal of 4 bases from V and 5 bases from J, the junction contained 8 bases not matched to a gene. The CDR3 runs to 14 residues. Per the germline V gene, CDR1 is SQVTM and CDR2 is ANQGSEA.

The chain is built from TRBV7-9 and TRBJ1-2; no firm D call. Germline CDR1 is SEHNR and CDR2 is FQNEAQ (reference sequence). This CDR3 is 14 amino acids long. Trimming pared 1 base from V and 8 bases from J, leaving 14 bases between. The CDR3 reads CASSLVEAGGGYTF. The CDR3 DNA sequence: TGTGCCAGCAGCTTAGTTGAAGCAGGTGGGGGCTACACCTTC. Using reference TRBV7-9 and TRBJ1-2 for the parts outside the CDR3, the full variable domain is DTGVSQNPRHKITKRGQNVTFRCDPISEHNRLYWYRQTLGQGPEFLTYFQNEAQLEKSRLLSDRFSAERPKGSFSTLEIQRTEQGDSAMYLCASSLVEAGGGYTFGSGTRLTVV.

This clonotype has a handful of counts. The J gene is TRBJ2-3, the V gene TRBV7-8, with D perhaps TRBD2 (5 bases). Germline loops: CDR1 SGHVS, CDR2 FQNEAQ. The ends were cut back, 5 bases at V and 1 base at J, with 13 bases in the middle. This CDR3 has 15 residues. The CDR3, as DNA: TGTGCCAGCAGCCCCCGAGGAGGTGGCACAGATACGCAGTATTTT. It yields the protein CASSPRGGGTDTQYF.

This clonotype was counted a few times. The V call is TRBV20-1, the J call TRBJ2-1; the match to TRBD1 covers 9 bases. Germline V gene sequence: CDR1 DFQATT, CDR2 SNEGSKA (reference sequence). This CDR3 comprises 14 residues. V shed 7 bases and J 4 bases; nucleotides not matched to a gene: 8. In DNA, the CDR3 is TGCAGTGTCCCGAGGGACAGGGATTACAATGAGCAGTTCTTC. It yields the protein CSVPRDRDYNEQFF.

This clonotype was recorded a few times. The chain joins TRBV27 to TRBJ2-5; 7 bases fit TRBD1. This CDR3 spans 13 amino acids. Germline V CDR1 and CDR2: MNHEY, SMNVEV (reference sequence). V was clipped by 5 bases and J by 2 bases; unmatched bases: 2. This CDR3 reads CASSPTGQETQYF. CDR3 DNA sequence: TGTGCCAGCAGTCCGACAGGGCAAGAGACCCAGTACTTC.

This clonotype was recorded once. The CDR3 sequence: CASSMLGPNYGYTF. CDR3 DNA: TGTGCCAGTAGTATGTTGGGACCTAACTATGGCTACACCTTC. The chain combines TRBV19 with TRBJ1-2, with D maybe TRBD1 (5 bases). Germline values: CDR1 LNHDA, CDR2 SQIVND (reference sequence). The CDR3 consists of 14 residues. With 3 bases removed from V and 0 bases from J, the gap between germline ends came to 8 bases.

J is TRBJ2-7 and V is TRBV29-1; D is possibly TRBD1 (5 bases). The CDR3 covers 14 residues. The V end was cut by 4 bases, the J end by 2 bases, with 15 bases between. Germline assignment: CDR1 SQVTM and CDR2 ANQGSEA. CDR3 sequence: CSVVGKGSPYEQYF. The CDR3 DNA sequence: TGCAGCGTTGTAGGGAAGGGGTCCCCCTACGAGCAGTACTTC.

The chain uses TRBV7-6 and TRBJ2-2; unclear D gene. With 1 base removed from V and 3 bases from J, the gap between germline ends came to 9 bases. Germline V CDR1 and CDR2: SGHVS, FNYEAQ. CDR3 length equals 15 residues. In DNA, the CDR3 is TGTGCCAGCAGCTTAGAGGACGGATACACCGGGGAGCTGTTTTTT. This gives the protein CASSLEDGYTGELFF.

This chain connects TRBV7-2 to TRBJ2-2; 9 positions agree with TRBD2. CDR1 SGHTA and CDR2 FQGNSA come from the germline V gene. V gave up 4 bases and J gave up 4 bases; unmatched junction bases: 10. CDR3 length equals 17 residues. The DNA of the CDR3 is TGTGCCAGCAGCTATTTAGCGGGGGCCGGGCCCACCGGGGAGCTGTTTTTT. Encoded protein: CASSYLAGAGPTGELFF.

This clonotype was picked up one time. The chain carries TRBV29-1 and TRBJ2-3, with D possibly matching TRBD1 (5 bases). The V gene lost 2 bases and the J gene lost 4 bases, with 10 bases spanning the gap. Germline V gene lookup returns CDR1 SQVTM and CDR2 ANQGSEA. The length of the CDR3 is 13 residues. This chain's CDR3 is CSVENRWSDTQYF. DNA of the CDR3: TGCAGCGTTGAAAACAGGTGGTCAGATACGCAGTATTTT.

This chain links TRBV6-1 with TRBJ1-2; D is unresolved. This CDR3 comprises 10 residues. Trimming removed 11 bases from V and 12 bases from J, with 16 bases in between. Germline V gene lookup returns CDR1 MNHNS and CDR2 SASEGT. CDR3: CASARESNTF. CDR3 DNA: TGTGCCTCCGCCCGGGAGAGCAACACCTTC.

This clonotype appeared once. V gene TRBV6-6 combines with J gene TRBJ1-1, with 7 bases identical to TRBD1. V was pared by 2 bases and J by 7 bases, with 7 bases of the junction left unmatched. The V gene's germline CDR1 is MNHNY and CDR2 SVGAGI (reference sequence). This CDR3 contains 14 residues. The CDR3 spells CASSYKNRGDEAFF. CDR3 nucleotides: TGTGCCAGCAGTTACAAGAACAGGGGAGATGAAGCTTTCTTT.

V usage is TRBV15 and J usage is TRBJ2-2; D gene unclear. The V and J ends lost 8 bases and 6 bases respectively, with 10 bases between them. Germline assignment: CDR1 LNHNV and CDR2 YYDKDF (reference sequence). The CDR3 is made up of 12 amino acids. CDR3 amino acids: CATYSDPGELFF. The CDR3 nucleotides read TGTGCCACCTACTCTGACCCCGGGGAGCTGTTTTTT.

For the CDR3, the DNA is TGCGCCAGCAGCCTGGAAAACCCCGGGGAGCTGTTTTTT. Translation gives CASSLENPGELFF. The V and J genes are TRBV5-1 and TRBJ2-2; unclear D gene. Between the trimmed V and J ends, which lost 4 bases and 6 bases, there was a span of 10 bases. Germline CDR1 and CDR2: SGHRS and YFSETQ. This CDR3 is 13 amino acids long.